Listed here are 8 T cell receptor beta chains from one sample, sequenced in a study of T cell repertoires in cytomegalovirus infection. Their antigens are not known. TCRdb called the reads again in MiXCR, with one record for every CDR3 protein. The sample has 650,000 to 850,000 distinct CDR3 sequences, about 27% seen once. The input for sequencing was cultured CD8+ T cells from PBMCs, taken from culture after CMV antigen stimulation. The receptors here all came from a human donor in good health (CMV status not recorded). Some clones in this sample may be carry-over from other donors' samples.

This clonotype was seen a few times. This rearrangement joins TRBV7-9 to TRBJ2-5; TRBD1 or TRBD2 may be the D gene (5 bases each). Trimming removed 7 bases at V and 5 bases at J, with 20 bases between. The length of the CDR3 is 15 residues. From germline, CDR1 is SEHNR and CDR2 FQNEAQ (reference sequence). Written as DNA, the CDR3 is TGTGCCAGCATCCGGGTGTGGGGCCAGCGGGAGACCCAGTACTTC. Translation gives CASIRVWGQRETQYF.

The chain combines TRBV6-5 with TRBJ1-4; D is undetermined. This CDR3 is built from 14 residues. Germline loops: CDR1 MNHEY, CDR2 SVGAGI. The germline V and J ends were trimmed by 2 bases and 5 bases, with 9 bases remaining between them. The CDR3 DNA reads TGTGCCAGCAGTTACCGGGCCTCCAATGAAAAACTGTTTTTT. Its translation: CASSYRASNEKLFF.

The rearrangement links TRBV4-2 to TRBJ2-3, with 8 nucleotides matching TRBD2. Germline V gene data show CDR1 as LGHNA and CDR2 as YNFKEQ. The CDR3 loop spans 14 amino acids. With 1 base clipped from V and 4 bases from J, the junction kept 1 base outside the gene matches. CDR3 coding DNA: TGTGCCAGCAGCCAAGCGGGGGGGTCAGATACGCAGTATTTT. It specifies CASSQAGGSDTQYF.

The J gene is TRBJ2-1, the V gene TRBV4-1, with D hard to call. CDR1 is MGHRA and CDR2 is YSYEKL in the germline V gene. The CDR3 loop spans 15 amino acids. V shed 4 bases and J shed 0 bases, with 10 bases lying between them. CDR3 DNA: TGCGCCAGCAGCCTGCAGTTACTCTCCTACAATGAGCAGTTCTTC. Amino acids: CASSLQLLSYNEQFF.

The V call is TRBV5-6, the J call TRBJ1-2; D gene unclear. Germline loops: CDR1 SGHDT, CDR2 YYEEEE. Between the trimmed V and J ends, which lost 4 bases and 5 bases, there was a span of 12 bases. This CDR3 is 13 amino acids long. The CDR3 bases are TGTGCCAGCAGCCCGAGTTGGGGATATGGCTACACCTTC. Amino acids: CASSPSWGYGYTF.

In its sample, this clonotype was seen a few times. The genes are TRBV7-9 and TRBJ1-1; the D gene is possibly TRBD1 (5 bases). The CDR3 is 12 amino acids. The ends were cut back, 7 bases at V and 5 bases at J, with 11 bases in the middle. Germline-derived CDR1 and CDR2 are SEHNR and FQNEAQ (reference sequence). The CDR3 coding sequence is TGTGCCAGCACCTACGGGGGGACTGAAGCTTTCTTT. This encodes CASTYGGTEAFF.

The chain recombines TRBV11-2 with TRBJ2-3; D may match TRBD1 or TRBD2 (5 bases each). The CDR3 has 15 amino acids. Trimming stripped 3 bases from V and 1 base from J, with 11 bases between. Germline V gives CDR1 SGHAT, CDR2 FQNNGV. DNA for the CDR3: TGTGCCAGCAGCTTCGAGGGGCACCGCACAGATACGCAGTATTTT. Translated: CASSFEGHRTDTQYF.

Only a few counts were recorded for this clonotype. V and J are TRBV4-1 and TRBJ1-6; D unresolved. Trimming took off 0 bases at V and 9 bases at J, with 18 bases between the two ends. Germline loops: CDR1 MGHRA, CDR2 YSYEKL. The CDR3 extends over 17 amino acids. The CDR3 region is CASSQDVVEPTISPLHF. Here the CDR3 DNA reads TGCGCCAGCAGCCAAGATGTGGTCGAGCCCACAATTTCACCCCTCCACTTT.